The 11 T cell receptor beta chains in this list originate from one sample, sequenced in a study of OX40 agonist ivuxolimab in advanced cancers. TCRdb's copy holds only in-frame clones and misses some; the assay was immunoSEQ multiplex PCR. This sample carries about 52,000 clones, 80% to 90% of them seen once, and the ten largest clones take 14%. The sample in question was CD4+ or CD8+ T cells sorted from blood, obtained in a trial of the OX40 agonist ivuxolimab. Source of these receptors: an adult with an advanced solid tumor such as melanoma, head and neck, liver or kidney cancer.

The chain combines TRBV4-1 with TRBJ2-7; 8 nucleotides match TRBD1. This CDR3 is 14 amino acids long. V lost 7 bases to trimming and J lost 0 bases; unmatched junction nucleotides: 5. The germline CDR1 and CDR2 sequences are MGHRA and YSYEKL. The DNA for the CDR3 is TGCGCCAGCAACCCCGGGACAGGCTCCTACGAGCAGTACTTC. This translates into CASNPGTGSYEQYF.

The V call is TRBV7-2, the J call TRBJ2-7; TRBD2 aligns across 12 bases. The CDR3 is 16 residues long. Germline V gene lookup returns CDR1 SGHTA and CDR2 FQGNSA. After removal of 1 base from V and 0 bases from J, the junction contained 1 base not matched to a gene. The DNA for the CDR3 is TGTGCCAGCAGCTTAGTACTAGCGGGGGGCTCCTACGAGCAGTACTTC. Protein: CASSLVLAGGSYEQYF.

CDR3 coding DNA: TGTGCCAGCAGTGATGACCTTGGGGAGACCCAGTACTTC. Translating gives CASSDDLGETQYF. The V gene is TRBV6-1, the J gene TRBJ2-5; D is undetermined. The V and J ends lost 3 bases and 5 bases respectively, with 10 bases between them. The CDR3 totals 13 residues. Germline CDR1 and CDR2: MNHNS and SASEGT.

V gene TRBV30 combines with J gene TRBJ2-7; a weak D match, TRBD2 (5 bases). V lost 5 bases and J lost 4, with 12 bases in between. Germline V gene data show CDR1 as GTSNPN and CDR2 as SVGIG (reference sequence). The CDR3 runs to 12 residues. The CDR3 region is CAWYGGSYEQYF. The DNA of the CDR3 is TGTGCCTGGTATGGAGGCAGTTACGAGCAGTACTTC.

The rearrangement uses TRBV19 and TRBJ1-1, with D possibly being TRBD1 (6 bases). Trimming took 5 bases from V and 7 from J, leaving 17 bases between them. This CDR3 region has 14 residues. CDR1 is LNHDA and CDR2 is SQIVND in the germline V gene (reference sequence). The CDR3 here is CASSWDKGSSEAFF. CDR3 DNA: TGTGCCAGTAGTTGGGACAAAGGAAGCAGTGAAGCTTTCTTT.

The chain combines TRBV7-9 with TRBJ2-7, with unresolved D. This CDR3 region has 14 residues. The V and J ends lost 0 bases and 5 bases respectively, with 11 bases between them. From germline, CDR1 is SEHNR and CDR2 FQNEAQ (reference sequence). The CDR3 DNA follows: TGTGCCAGCAGCTTAGCGACCAGTCCCCACGAGCAGTACTTC. The encoded protein is CASSLATSPHEQYF.

The chain employs TRBV5-6 and TRBJ2-2; D is unresolved. V lost 2 bases and J 0 bases, leaving 8 bases between the germline ends. Germline CDR1 reads SGHDT; CDR2 reads YYEEEE. This CDR3 is 15 amino acids long. Here the CDR3 reads CASSFFSTNTGELFF. CDR3 nucleotide sequence: TGTGCCAGCAGCTTTTTCAGCACGAACACCGGGGAGCTGTTTTTT.

The chain carries TRBV6-5 and TRBJ2-1; D gene unclear. The V gene lost 4 bases and the J gene lost 8 bases, with 6 bases spanning the gap. Germline values: CDR1 MNHEY, CDR2 SVGAGI. CDR3 length: 11 amino acids. CDR3 protein: CASSFSDEQFF. The CDR3 DNA is TGTGCCAGCAGTTTCTCTGATGAGCAGTTCTTC.

The chain combines TRBV7-6 with TRBJ2-1; D gene uncertain. CDR1 and CDR2 (germline): SGHVS, FNYEAQ. Trimming cost V 3 bases and J 3 bases, with 9 bases left between them. The CDR3 has 14 amino acids. The CDR3 DNA follows: TGTGCCAGCAGCTTGGGTGGGAACTACAATGAGCAGTTCTTC. Encoded protein: CASSLGGNYNEQFF.

The CDR3 nucleotides are TGTGCCAGCAGTGAAGCGGGACTAGGACAGCCCCAGCATTTT. It translates to CASSEAGLGQPQHF. The rearrangement joins TRBV6-1 to TRBJ1-5; maybe TRBD1 (5 bases). CDR3 length: 14 residues. V was shortened by 0 bases and J by 7 bases, with 10 bases between the two germline ends. From germline, CDR1 is MNHNS and CDR2 SASEGT.

The chain combines TRBV6-5 with TRBJ1-2; D remains unclear. The V end lost 2 bases, the J end lost 0 bases, and 10 bases lay between the germline ends. Germline V gene sequence: CDR1 MNHEY, CDR2 SVGAGI. The CDR3 extends over 15 amino acids. CDR3 sequence: CASSYRSVANYGYTF. In nucleotides, the CDR3 is TGTGCCAGCAGTTACCGCTCCGTAGCTAACTATGGCTACACCTTC.